This T cell receptor beta chain stems from a study of T-cell memory formation after mild COVID-19. Study outcomes and limitations: Proof of SARS-CoV-2 specificity was absent for the second-wave clones that crested on day 37.

The TCR alpha and TCR beta cDNA libraries, bearing sample barcodes and UMIs, were generated by 5'RACE using constant-segment primers. Via MiXCR, TCRdb re-called the 5' RACE reads, giving one row per CDR3 protein. The sample holds around 340,000 distinct CDR3 sequences, roughly 13% seen once. At least ten counts were recorded for this clonotype. Its matching antigen is unknown. Sequencing was done on a sample of PBMCs or a T cell subset sorted from them (not recorded which). This clonotype was sampled from a young man who had mild COVID-19 (a few samples of this study predate the infection). Cell type and time point are not known.

The CDR3 here is CSARDRAAGYEKLFF. DNA of the CDR3: TGCAGTGCTAGAGATCGGGCTGCAGGGTACGAAAAACTGTTTTTT. The chain combines TRBV20-1 with TRBJ1-4; D might be TRBD1 (5 bases). Deletions cut 0 bases from V and 8 bases from J, with 16 bases between. There are 15 residues in the CDR3. Germline V lookup: CDR1 DFQATT, CDR2 SNEGSKA (reference sequence).